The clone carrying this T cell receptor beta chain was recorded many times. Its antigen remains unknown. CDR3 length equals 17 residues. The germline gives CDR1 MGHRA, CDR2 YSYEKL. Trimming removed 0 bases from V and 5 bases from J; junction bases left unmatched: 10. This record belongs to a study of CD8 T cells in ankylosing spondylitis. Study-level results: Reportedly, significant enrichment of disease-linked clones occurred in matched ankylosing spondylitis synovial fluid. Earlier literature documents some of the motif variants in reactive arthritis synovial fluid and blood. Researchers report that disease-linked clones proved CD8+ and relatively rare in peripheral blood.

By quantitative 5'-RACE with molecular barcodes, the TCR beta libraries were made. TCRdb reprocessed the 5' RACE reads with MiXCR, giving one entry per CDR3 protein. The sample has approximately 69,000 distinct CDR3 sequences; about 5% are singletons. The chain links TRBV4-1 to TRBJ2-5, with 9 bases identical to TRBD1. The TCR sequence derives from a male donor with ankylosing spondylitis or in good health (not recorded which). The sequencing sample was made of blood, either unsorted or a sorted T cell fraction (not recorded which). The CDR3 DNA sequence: TGCGCCAGCAGCCAAGATTCGACCGGGACAGGGATGGAGACCCAGTACTTC. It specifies CASSQDSTGTGMETQYF.